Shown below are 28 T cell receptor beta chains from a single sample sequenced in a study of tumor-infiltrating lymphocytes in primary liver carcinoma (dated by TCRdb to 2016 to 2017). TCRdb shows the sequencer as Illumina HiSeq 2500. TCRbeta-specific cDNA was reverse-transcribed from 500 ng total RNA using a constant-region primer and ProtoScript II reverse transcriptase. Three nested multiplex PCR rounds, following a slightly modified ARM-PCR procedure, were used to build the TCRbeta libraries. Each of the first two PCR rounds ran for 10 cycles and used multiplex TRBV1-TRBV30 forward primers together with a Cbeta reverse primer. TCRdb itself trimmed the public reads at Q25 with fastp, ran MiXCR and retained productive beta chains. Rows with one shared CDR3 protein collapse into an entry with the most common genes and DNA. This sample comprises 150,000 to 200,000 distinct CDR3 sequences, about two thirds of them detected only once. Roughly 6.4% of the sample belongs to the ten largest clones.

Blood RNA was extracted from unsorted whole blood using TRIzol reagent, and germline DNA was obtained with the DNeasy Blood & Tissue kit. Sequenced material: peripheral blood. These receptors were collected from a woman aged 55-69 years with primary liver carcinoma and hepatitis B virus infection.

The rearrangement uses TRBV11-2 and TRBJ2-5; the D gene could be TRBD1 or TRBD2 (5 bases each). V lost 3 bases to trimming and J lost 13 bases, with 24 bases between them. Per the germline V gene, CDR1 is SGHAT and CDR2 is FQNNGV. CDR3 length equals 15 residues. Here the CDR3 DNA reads TGTGCCAGCAGCTTCGGGCTAGCATTGCTTGGGGCCCCGTACTTC. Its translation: CASSFGLALLGAPYF.

CDR3: CASSLHHVAHEQYF. CDR3 DNA sequence: TGTGCCAGCAGCTTACACCACGTGGCCCACGAGCAGTACTTC. This sequence joins TRBV11-1 and TRBJ2-7, with unresolved D. Trimming removed 2 bases at V and 5 bases at J, with 13 bases between. CDR1 and CDR2 (germline): SGHAT, FQDESV (reference sequence). The CDR3 has 14 residues.

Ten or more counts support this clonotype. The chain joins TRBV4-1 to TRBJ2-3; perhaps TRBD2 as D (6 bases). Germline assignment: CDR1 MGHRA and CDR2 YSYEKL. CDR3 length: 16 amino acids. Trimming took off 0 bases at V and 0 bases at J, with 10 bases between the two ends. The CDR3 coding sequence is TGCGCCAGCAGCCAAGAGGGAGGACTGAGCACAGATACGCAGTATTTT. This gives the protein CASSQEGGLSTDTQYF.

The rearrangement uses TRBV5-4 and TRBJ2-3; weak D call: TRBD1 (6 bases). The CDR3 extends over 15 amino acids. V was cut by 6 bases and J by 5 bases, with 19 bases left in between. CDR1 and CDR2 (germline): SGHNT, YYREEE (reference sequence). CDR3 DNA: TGTGCCAGCATCTCACGTCGGACAGACAGAGATACGCAGTATTTT. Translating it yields CASISRRTDRDTQYF. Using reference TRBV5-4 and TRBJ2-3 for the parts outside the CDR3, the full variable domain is ETGVTQSPTHLIKTRGQQVTLRCSSQSGHNTVSWYQQALGQGPQFIFQYYREEENGRGNFPPRFSGLQFPNYSSELNVNALELDDSALYLCASISRRTDRDTQYFGPGTRLTVL.

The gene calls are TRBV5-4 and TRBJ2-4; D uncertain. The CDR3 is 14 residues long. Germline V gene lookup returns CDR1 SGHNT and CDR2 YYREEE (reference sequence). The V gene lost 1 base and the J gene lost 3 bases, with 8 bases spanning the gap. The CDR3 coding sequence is TGTGCCAGCAGCTTGTCTGGTGGCAAAAACATTCAGTACTTC. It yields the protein CASSLSGGKNIQYF.

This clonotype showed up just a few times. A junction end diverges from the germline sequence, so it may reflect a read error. The CDR3 DNA reads as TGTGCCAGCGGCCACCGGGACGGCCCCTACGAGCAGTGCTTC. Translated, it gives CASGHRDGPYEQCF. V gene TRBV11-2 combines with J gene TRBJ2-7; D might be TRBD1 or TRBD2, each matching 5 bases. This CDR3 has 14 residues. CDR1 is SGHAT, CDR2 FQNNGV, per germline.

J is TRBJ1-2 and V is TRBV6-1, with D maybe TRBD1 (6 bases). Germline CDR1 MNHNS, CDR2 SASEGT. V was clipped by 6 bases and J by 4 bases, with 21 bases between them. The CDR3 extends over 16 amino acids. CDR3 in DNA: TGTGCCAGCAGCAAATCCGGCGTGGGGGGGGCCTATGGCTACACCTTC. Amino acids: CASSKSGVGGAYGYTF.

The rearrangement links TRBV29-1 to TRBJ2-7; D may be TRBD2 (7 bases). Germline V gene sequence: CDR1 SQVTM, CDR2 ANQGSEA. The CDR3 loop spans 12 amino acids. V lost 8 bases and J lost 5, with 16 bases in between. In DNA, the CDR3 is TGCAGCCCTTGCCCGGGGGGCGACGAGCAGTACTTC. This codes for CSPCPGGDEQYF.

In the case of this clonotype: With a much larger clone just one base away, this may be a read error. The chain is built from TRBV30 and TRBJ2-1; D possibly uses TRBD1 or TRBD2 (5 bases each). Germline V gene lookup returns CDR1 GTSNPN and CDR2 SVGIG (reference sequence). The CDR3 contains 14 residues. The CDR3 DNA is TGTACCTGGAGACCGGGACGGCTAAACAATGAGCAGTTCTTC. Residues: CTWRPGRLNNEQFF.

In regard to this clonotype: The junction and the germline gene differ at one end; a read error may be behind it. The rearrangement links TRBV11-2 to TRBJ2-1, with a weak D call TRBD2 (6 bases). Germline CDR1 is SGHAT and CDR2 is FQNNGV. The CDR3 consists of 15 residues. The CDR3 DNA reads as TGCGCCAGCAACTTAGAGAGCGGGTGTGTGAGTGAGCAGTTCTTC. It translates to CASNLESGCVSEQFF.

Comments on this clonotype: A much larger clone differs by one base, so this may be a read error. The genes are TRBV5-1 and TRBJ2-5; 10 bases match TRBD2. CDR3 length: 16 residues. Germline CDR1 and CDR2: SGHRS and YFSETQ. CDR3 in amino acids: CASSLRLAGVTETQHF. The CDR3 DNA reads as TGCGCCAGCAGCTTACGGCTAGCGGGAGTCACAGAGACCCAGCACTTC.

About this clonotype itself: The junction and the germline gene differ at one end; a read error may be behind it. CDR3 nucleotides: TGTGCCAGCAACCCCACTTTGACGGCTGGCTCTAAGGACAAGCAATACTTC. This sequence encodes CASNPTLTAGSKDKQYF. The rearrangement joins TRBV11-2 to TRBJ2-7, with a possible D match to TRBD1 (5 bases). Germline V lookup: CDR1 SGHAT, CDR2 FQNNGV. The CDR3 runs 17 residues.

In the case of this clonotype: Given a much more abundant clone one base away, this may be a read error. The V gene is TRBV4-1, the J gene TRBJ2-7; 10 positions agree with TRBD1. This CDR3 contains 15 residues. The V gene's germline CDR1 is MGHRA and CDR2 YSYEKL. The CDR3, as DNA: TGCGCCAGCATCCAAGGTGGGGACAGGGGCCACGAGCAGTACTTC. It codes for CASIQGGDRGHEQYF.

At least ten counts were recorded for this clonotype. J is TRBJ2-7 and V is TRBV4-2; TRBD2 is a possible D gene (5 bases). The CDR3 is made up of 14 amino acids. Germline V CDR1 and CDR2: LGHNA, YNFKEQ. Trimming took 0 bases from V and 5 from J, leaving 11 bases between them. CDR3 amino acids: CASSQDTELDEQYF. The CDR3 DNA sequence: TGTGCCAGCAGCCAAGATACCGAACTAGACGAGCAGTACTTC.

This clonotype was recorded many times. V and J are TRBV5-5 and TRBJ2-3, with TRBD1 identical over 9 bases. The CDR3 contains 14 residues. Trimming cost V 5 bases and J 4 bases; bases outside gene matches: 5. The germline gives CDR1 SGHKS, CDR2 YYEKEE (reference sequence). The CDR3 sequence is CASRRQGVSDTQYF. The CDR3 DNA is TGTGCCAGCAGGCGACAGGGGGTCTCAGATACGCAGTATTTT.

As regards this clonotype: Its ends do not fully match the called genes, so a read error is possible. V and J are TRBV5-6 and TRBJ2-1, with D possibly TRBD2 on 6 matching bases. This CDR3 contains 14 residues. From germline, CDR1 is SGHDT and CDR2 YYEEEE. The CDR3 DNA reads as TGTGCCAGCAGCTTTCCGGAGCTAGCGAATGAGCACTTCTTC. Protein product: CASSFPELANEHFF.

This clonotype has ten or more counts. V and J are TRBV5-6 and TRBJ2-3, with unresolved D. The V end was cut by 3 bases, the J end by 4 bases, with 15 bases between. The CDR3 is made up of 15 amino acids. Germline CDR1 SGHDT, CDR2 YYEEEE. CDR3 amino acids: CASSWTFGQPDTQYF. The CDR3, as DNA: TGTGCCAGCAGCTGGACCTTTGGGCAGCCAGATACGCAGTATTTT.

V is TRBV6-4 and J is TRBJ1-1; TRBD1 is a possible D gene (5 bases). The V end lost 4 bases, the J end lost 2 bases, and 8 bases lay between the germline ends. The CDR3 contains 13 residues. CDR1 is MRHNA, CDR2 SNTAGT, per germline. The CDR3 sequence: CASSVRDNTEAFF. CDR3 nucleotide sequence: TGTGCCAGCAGTGTACGGGACAACACTGAAGCTTTCTTT.

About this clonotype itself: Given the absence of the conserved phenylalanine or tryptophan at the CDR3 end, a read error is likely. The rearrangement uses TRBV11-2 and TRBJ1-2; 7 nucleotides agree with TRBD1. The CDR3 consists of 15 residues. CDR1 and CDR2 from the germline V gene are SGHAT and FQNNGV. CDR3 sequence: CASSFDRVGFYGYTI. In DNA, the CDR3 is TGTGCCAGCAGCTTCGACAGGGTCGGTTTCTATGGTTACACCATC.

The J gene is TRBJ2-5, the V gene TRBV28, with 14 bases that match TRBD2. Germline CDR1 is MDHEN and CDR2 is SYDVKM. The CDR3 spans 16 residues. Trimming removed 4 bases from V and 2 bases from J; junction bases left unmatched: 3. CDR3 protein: CASSYGTSGSQETQYF. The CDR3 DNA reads TGTGCCAGCAGTTATGGGACTAGCGGGAGTCAAGAGACCCAGTACTTC. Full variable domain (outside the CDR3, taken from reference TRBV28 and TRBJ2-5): DVKVTQSSRYLVKRTGEKVFLECVQDMDHENMFWYRQDPGLGLRLIYFSYDVKMKEKGDIPEGYSVSREKKERFSLILESASTNQTSMYLCASSYGTSGSQETQYFGPGTRLLVL.

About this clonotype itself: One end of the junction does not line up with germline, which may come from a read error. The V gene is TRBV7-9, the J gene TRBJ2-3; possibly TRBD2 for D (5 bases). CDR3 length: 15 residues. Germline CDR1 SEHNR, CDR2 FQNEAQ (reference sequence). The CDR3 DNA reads TGTGCCAGCAGCACCCCGAGGGCCGGCACTGATACGCAGTATTTT. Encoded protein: CASSTPRAGTDTQYF.

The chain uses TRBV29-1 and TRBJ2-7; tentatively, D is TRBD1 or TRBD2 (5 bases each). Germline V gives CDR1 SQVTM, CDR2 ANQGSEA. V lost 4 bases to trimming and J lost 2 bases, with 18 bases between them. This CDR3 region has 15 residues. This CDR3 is CSVANGWGMPYEQYF. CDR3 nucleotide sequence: TGCAGCGTTGCGAATGGATGGGGGATGCCCTACGAGCAGTACTTC.

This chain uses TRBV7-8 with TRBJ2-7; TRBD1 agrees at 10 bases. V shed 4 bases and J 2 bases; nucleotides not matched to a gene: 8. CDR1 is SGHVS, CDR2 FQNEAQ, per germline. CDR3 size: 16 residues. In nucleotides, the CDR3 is TGTGCCAGCAGCTCTCGCACCGGGACAGGGGCCTACGAGCAGTACTTC. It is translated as CASSSRTGTGAYEQYF.

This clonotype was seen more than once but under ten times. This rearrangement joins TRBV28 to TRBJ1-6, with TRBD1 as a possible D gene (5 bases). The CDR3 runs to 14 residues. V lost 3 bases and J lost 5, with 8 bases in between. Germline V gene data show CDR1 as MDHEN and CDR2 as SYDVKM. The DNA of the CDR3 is TGTGCCAGCAGTTTTGGGGGAAATAATTCACCCCTCCACTTT. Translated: CASSFGGNNSPLHF.

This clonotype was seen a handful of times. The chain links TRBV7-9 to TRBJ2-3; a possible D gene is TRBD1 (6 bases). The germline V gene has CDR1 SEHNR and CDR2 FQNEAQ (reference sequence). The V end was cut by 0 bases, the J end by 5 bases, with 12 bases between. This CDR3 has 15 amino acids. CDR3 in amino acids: CASSLAVGAEDTQYF. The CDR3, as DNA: TGTGCCAGCAGCTTAGCGGTGGGGGCCGAAGATACGCAGTATTTT.

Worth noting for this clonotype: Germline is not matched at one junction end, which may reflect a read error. For the CDR3, the DNA is TGTGCCAGCGGTCCAGCGGGATGGTATGAGCAGATCTTC. It encodes CASGPAGWYEQIF. The chain is built from TRBV6-1 and TRBJ2-7, with 7 bases lining up with TRBD2. This CDR3 has 13 amino acids. CDR1 and CDR2 from the germline V gene are MNHNS and SASEGT.

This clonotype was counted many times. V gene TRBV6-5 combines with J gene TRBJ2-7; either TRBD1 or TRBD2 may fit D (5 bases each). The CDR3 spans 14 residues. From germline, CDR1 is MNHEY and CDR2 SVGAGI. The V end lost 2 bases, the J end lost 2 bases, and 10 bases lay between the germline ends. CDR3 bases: TGTGCCAGCAGTTACCGGGACGGAGCCTACGAGCAGTACTTC. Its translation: CASSYRDGAYEQYF.

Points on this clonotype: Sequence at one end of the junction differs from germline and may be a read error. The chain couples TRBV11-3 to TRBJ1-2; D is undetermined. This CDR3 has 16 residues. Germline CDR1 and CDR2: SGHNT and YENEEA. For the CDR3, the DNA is TGTGCCATCAGCTTACGCGCACTTGAGCTGTCGGAGGGCCACACCTTC. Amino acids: CAISLRALELSEGHTF. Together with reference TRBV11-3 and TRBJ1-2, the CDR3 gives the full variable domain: EAGVVQSPRYKIIEKKQPVAFWCNPISGHNTLYWYLQNLGQGPELLIRYENEEAVDDSQLPKDRFSAERLKGVDSTLKIQPAELGDSAVYLCAISLRALELSEGHTFGSGTRLTVV.